The 9 T cell receptor beta chains given below trace back to one sample, sequenced in a study of shared clonotypes between healthy human individuals. Profiling relied on immunoSEQ multiplex PCR, and the TCRdb table lists in-frame clones only, not all of them. Of about 1.5 million clones in the sample, 95% to 99% were seen once. The sequencing sample was made of naive CD4+ T cells sorted from blood. Subset defined: CD45RA+ positively selected. Source of these receptors: a young man in good health.

This sequence joins TRBV10-1 and TRBJ1-3, with a weak D call TRBD1 (5 bases). The germline CDR1 and CDR2 sequences are WNHNN and SYGVQD (reference sequence). The CDR3 runs to 15 residues. V was pared by 4 bases and J by 0 bases, with 10 bases between. Written as DNA, the CDR3 is TGCGCCAGCAGTGGAGACAGTTTCTCTGGAAACACCATATATTTT. It yields the protein CASSGDSFSGNTIYF.

This chain links TRBV29-1 with TRBJ2-7; 10 positions agree with TRBD1. The germline CDR1 and CDR2 sequences are SQVTM and ANQGSEA. The trim removed 4 bases at V and 4 bases at J, leaving 7 bases unmatched. The CDR3 totals 14 residues. The DNA of the CDR3 is TGCAGCGTTGTCGGGTGGGACAGGGGTTACGAGCAGTACTTC. As protein: CSVVGWDRGYEQYF.

This chain links TRBV18 with TRBJ2-2; TRBD2 matches 7 bases. Germline loops: CDR1 KGHSH, CDR2 LQKENI. The V segment lost 3 bases and the J segment 3 bases; nucleotides outside the gene matches: 7. This CDR3 is 16 amino acids long. CDR3 DNA sequence: TGTGCCAGCTCACCCCTAGCGGAGAGGTACACCGGGGAGCTGTTTTTT. It codes for CASSPLAERYTGELFF.

The rearrangement links TRBV30 to TRBJ2-4, with D unresolved. The CDR3 runs to 12 residues. V was pared by 4 bases and J by 1 base, with 5 bases between. Germline loops: CDR1 GTSNPN, CDR2 SVGIG (reference sequence). The DNA of the CDR3 is TGTGCCTGGATGGTGGCCAAAAACATTCAGTACTTC. Translated: CAWMVAKNIQYF.

This chain connects TRBV19 to TRBJ1-2, with 10 bases that match TRBD1. J was trimmed by 7 bases and V by 7 bases; bases with no gene match: 6. The CDR3 has 13 residues. Looked up from germline, CDR1 is LNHDA and CDR2 is SQIVND (reference sequence). The CDR3 bases are TGTGCCAGTACCCTCGACAGGGGGCTTGGCTACACCTTC. Its protein is CASTLDRGLGYTF.

The chain is built from TRBV29-1 and TRBJ2-7; 10 bases are shared with TRBD2. Germline V gives CDR1 SQVTM, CDR2 ANQGSEA. The CDR3 has 16 amino acids. V dropped 1 base and J dropped 6; count of bases not matched to a gene: 12. The CDR3 DNA reads TGCAGCGTTGAAGCATCCTTAGCGGGAGGCCCAAGCGAGCAGTACTTC. Translated: CSVEASLAGGPSEQYF.

The genes are TRBV9 and TRBJ1-1; D call uncertain. Germline values: CDR1 SGDLS, CDR2 YYNGEE. The CDR3 runs 14 residues. V was cut by 0 bases and J by 5 bases, with 11 bases left in between. CDR3 residues: CASSVDRGVTEAFF. The CDR3 bases are TGTGCCAGCAGCGTAGATCGCGGAGTAACTGAAGCTTTCTTT.

V usage is TRBV7-2 and J usage is TRBJ2-4, with D uncertain. Trimming removed 3 bases at V and 0 bases at J, with 6 bases between. The germline gives CDR1 SGHTA, CDR2 FQGNSA. This CDR3 is 14 amino acids long. The CDR3 here is CASSFPAAKNIQYF. CDR3 in DNA: TGTGCCAGCAGCTTTCCGGCAGCCAAAAACATTCAGTACTTC.

The chain has TRBV4-1 and TRBJ1-5; perhaps TRBD1 as D (6 bases). There are 15 residues in the CDR3. V lost 4 bases and J lost 6, with 16 bases in between. Germline CDR1 MGHRA, CDR2 YSYEKL. The DNA for the CDR3 is TGCGCCAGCAGCCCAAACACGGGGGCAGGTCAGCCCCAGCATTTT. Its protein product is CASSPNTGAGQPQHF.